The source of this TCR beta chain is a study of human T cells and chemical hapten exposure. Study as a whole: Per-sample variation in TCR yield stemmed mainly from small pooled library volume differences. General observations from the study: With regard to DPC sensitization, TCRs above 1 in 1000 frequency did not change.

The library gave individual cDNA molecules unique molecular identifiers. In the authors' workflow: Sequenced samples showed a median of 95,638 TCRs each, with counts running from around 25,000 to 690,000. TCRdb recomputed calls from the 5' RACE reads with MiXCR, one row per CDR3 protein. The V and J calls shown here were made by TCRdb, not taken from the authors' results. This sample has around 100,000 distinct CDR3 sequences, with more than 15% found just once. From whole blood left unfractionated, total RNA was extracted. As to this clonotype: Its antigen is not identified.

The receptor's source is a human donor in good health.

The CDR3, as DNA: TGCAGCGTTGAAAATGTTGGGTCCGAAGCTTTCTTT. Its protein is CSVENVGSEAFF. V usage is TRBV29-1 and J usage is TRBJ1-1; D call uncertain. Germline values: CDR1 SQVTM, CDR2 ANQGSEA. The CDR3 consists of 12 residues. Trimming cost V 2 bases and J 8 bases, with 12 bases left between them.